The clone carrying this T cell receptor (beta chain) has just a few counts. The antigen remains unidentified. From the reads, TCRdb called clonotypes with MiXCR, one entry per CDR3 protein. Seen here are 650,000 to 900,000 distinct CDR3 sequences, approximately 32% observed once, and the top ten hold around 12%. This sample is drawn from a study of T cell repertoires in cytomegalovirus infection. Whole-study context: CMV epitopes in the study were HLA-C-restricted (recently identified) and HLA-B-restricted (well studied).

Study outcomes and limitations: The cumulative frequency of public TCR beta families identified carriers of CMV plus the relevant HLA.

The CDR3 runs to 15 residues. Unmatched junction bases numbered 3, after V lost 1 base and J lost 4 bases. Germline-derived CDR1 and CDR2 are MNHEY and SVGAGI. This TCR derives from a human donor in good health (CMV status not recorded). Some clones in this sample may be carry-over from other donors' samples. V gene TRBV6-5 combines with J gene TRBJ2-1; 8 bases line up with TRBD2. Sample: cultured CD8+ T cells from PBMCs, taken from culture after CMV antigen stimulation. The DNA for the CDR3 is TGTGCCAGCAGTTACTTGACTAGCGCTTACAATGAGCAGTTCTTC. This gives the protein CASSYLTSAYNEQFF.